These 19 T cell receptor beta chains were sequenced from one sample in a study of circulating and synovial CD4+ cells in juvenile arthritis. Only in-frame clones appear in the TCRdb table, and some are missing; sequencing was by immunoSEQ multiplex PCR. The repertoire includes about 16,000 clones, about 93% of them detected once, and less than 0.95% sits in the top ten. The sequencing sample was made of CD4+ T cells from blood. The receptors were sampled from a human donor with juvenile idiopathic arthritis.

The chain is built from TRBV11-2 and TRBJ1-4; 7 positions agree with TRBD1. This CDR3 contains 16 residues. Unmatched junction bases numbered 9, after V lost 2 bases and J lost 6 bases. CDR1 is SGHAT, CDR2 FQNNGV, per germline. The CDR3 loop reads CASSLSSTGAYEKLFF. In DNA form, the CDR3 reads TGTGCCAGCAGCTTATCCTCTACAGGGGCGTATGAAAAACTGTTTTTT.

In nucleotides, the CDR3 is TGTGCCAGCAGCGCCGGACAGGTGGTCTCGAACACTGAAGCTTTCTTT. Its translation: CASSAGQVVSNTEAFF. The chain has TRBV7-8 and TRBJ1-1; 7 bases match TRBD1. Germline V lookup: CDR1 SGHVS, CDR2 FQNEAQ. This CDR3 is 16 amino acids long. The trim removed 5 bases at V and 1 base at J, leaving 10 bases unmatched.

The chain carries TRBV5-5 and TRBJ1-2, with D possibly TRBD1 on 6 matching bases. This CDR3 is built from 16 residues. V lost 5 bases and J lost 0, with 17 bases in between. The germline gives CDR1 SGHKS, CDR2 YYEKEE (reference sequence). CDR3 nucleotide sequence: TGTGCCAGCAGGGAGATCACAGGGACAACTAACTATGGCTACACCTTC. Residues: CASREITGTTNYGYTF.

This sequence joins TRBV19 and TRBJ1-2, with 7 bases lining up with TRBD1. The CDR3 loop spans 15 amino acids. V was pared by 8 bases and J by 4 bases, with 13 bases of the junction left unmatched. Germline V gene sequence: CDR1 LNHDA, CDR2 SQIVND (reference sequence). CDR3 sequence reads: CASRDRAAKSYGYTF. CDR3 nucleotides: TGTGCCAGTCGAGACAGGGCCGCGAAATCCTATGGCTACACCTTC.

The gene calls are TRBV19 and TRBJ1-2, with D unresolved. V lost 6 bases and J 12 bases, leaving 23 bases between the germline ends. The CDR3 is made up of 14 amino acids. In germline, CDR1 is LNHDA, CDR2 SQIVND (reference sequence). The CDR3 region is CASRKSGTDQSHTF. The DNA of the CDR3 is TGTGCCAGTAGAAAGAGCGGCACAGATCAATCGCACACCTTC.

This chain uses TRBV7-2 with TRBJ1-4; 10 bases fit TRBD1. The length of the CDR3 is 15 residues. Germline V gives CDR1 SGHTA, CDR2 FQGNSA. With 0 bases clipped from V and 10 bases from J, the junction kept 5 bases outside the gene matches. DNA for the CDR3: TGTGCCAGCAGCTTAGCCGGACAGGGGGTATCAAAACTGTTTTTT. This translates into CASSLAGQGVSKLFF.

The chain combines TRBV5-1 with TRBJ2-7; 9 positions agree with TRBD2. Trimming removed 3 bases from V and 3 bases from J; junction bases left unmatched: 10. CDR1 is SGHRS, CDR2 YFSETQ, per germline. The CDR3 length is 16 residues. As DNA, the CDR3 is TGCGCCAGCAGCTCTGGATCGCTAGCGGGGAACTACGAGCAGTACTTC. Protein product: CASSSGSLAGNYEQYF.

The sample holds a few counts of this clone. The chain has TRBV21-1 and TRBJ1-3; TRBD1 is the table's D call, not checked against the DNA. TRBV21-1 is recorded as a pseudogene. CDR3 length: 15 residues. The CDR3 nucleotides read TGTGCCAGCATCCACAGGGTTCTCTCTGGAAACACCATATATTTT. The encoded protein is CASIHRVLSGNTIYF.

This chain connects TRBV7-8 to TRBJ2-1; 7 bases are shared with TRBD1. The CDR3 sequence is 19 residues long. After removal of 2 bases from V and 5 bases from J, the junction contained 18 bases not matched to a gene. Germline V gives CDR1 SGHVS, CDR2 FQNEAQ. CDR3 region: CASSLRGTGTVRGDNEQFF. The CDR3 DNA is TGTGCCAGCAGCTTAAGGGGGACGGGGACAGTCCGTGGAGACAATGAGCAGTTCTTC.

This sequence joins TRBV28 and TRBJ1-5; no clear D gene. The CDR3 runs to 14 residues. CDR1 and CDR2 from the germline V gene are MDHEN and SYDVKM. The ends were cut back, 6 bases at V and 3 bases at J, with 12 bases in the middle. The CDR3 DNA reads TGTGCCAGCAGCCCCCGACTTACCAATCAGCCCCAGCATTTT. Its translation: CASSPRLTNQPQHF.

The chain joins TRBV9 to TRBJ2-7; 7 bases are shared with TRBD2. Germline V gene data show CDR1 as SGDLS and CDR2 as YYNGEE. The CDR3 is made up of 15 amino acids. Germline trimming cut 0 bases from V and 2 bases from J; bases unmatched to any gene: 5. CDR3 residues: CASSVGGGSAYEQYF. Written as DNA, the CDR3 is TGTGCCAGCAGCGTAGGGGGAGGGTCGGCCTACGAGCAGTACTTC.

CDR3 amino acids: CASRVGHFVGTEAFF. The CDR3 DNA is TGTGCCAGCAGAGTGGGACATTTCGTGGGCACTGAAGCTTTCTTT. This chain connects TRBV2 to TRBJ1-1, with D possibly matching TRBD1 (6 bases). Trimming shortened V by 6 bases and J by 4 bases, and 18 bases separated the two germline ends. Germline values: CDR1 SNHLY, CDR2 FYNNEI. CDR3 size: 15 residues.

The chain joins TRBV18 to TRBJ2-2, with 7 positions matching TRBD1. V was clipped by 2 bases and J by 6 bases; unmatched bases: 6. The CDR3 length is 15 residues. The germline gives CDR1 KGHSH, CDR2 LQKENI. Here the CDR3 reads CASSPRQGESGELFF. CDR3 in DNA: TGTGCCAGCTCACCAAGGCAGGGGGAATCCGGGGAGCTGTTTTTT.

The gene calls are TRBV7-9 and TRBJ2-6; 7 bases line up with TRBD1. J was trimmed by 0 bases and V by 0 bases; bases with no gene match: 5. CDR1 and CDR2 from the germline V gene are SEHNR and FQNEAQ (reference sequence). The CDR3 loop spans 18 amino acids. CDR3 DNA: TGTGCCAGCAGCTTAGCGGAGACAGGGAGCTCTGGGGCCAACGTCCTGACTTTC. Translated: CASSLAETGSSGANVLTF.

The genes are TRBV6-5 and TRBJ1-1; 7 positions agree with TRBD1. Germline lookup yields CDR1 MNHEY and CDR2 SVGAGI. V was pared by 5 bases and J by 7 bases, with 10 bases of the junction left unmatched. The CDR3 extends over 14 amino acids. The DNA for the CDR3 is TGTGCCAGCAGTGGGAAACAGGGGTTCGGTGAAGCTTTCTTT. Translated: CASSGKQGFGEAFF.

The rearrangement uses TRBV7-6 and TRBJ2-1; TRBD2 aligns across 12 bases. Trimming took 1 base from V and 8 from J; bases not matched to a gene: 6. CDR3 length equals 16 residues. Germline CDR1 reads SGHVS; CDR2 reads FNYEAQ. The CDR3 loop is CASSLGTSGIQYEQFF. The CDR3 DNA is TGTGCCAGCAGCTTAGGGACTAGCGGGATCCAGTATGAGCAGTTCTTC.

The chain has TRBV27 and TRBJ2-7; 8 nucleotides line up with TRBD1. CDR3 size: 13 residues. The V segment lost 7 bases and the J segment 3 bases; nucleotides outside the gene matches: 5. Germline-derived CDR1 and CDR2 are MNHEY and SMNVEV (reference sequence). The CDR3 DNA is TGTGCCAGCACCTATGGACAGGGCTACGAGCAGTACTTC. Its translation is CASTYGQGYEQYF.

The genes are TRBV19 and TRBJ2-4; 10 nucleotides agree with TRBD1. The trim removed 10 bases at V and 3 bases at J, leaving 6 bases unmatched. The CDR3 runs to 14 residues. The germline V gene encodes CDR1 LNHDA and CDR2 SQIVND (reference sequence). The CDR3 loop reads CATIGTGDKNIQYF. The CDR3 nucleotides read TGTGCCACCATTGGGACAGGGGACAAAAACATTCAGTACTTC.

The V gene is TRBV18, the J gene TRBJ2-7, with a tentative D call TRBD1 (5 bases). This CDR3 has 20 amino acids. CDR1 is KGHSH and CDR2 is LQKENI in the germline V gene. Deletions cut 3 bases from V and 3 bases from J, with 30 bases between. This CDR3 is CASSPNLQGRVDLGLYEQYF. CDR3 coding DNA: TGTGCCAGCTCACCTAATCTCCAGGGTAGGGTGGATCTTGGGCTCTACGAGCAGTACTTC.